This T cell receptor (beta chain) stems from a study of blood T cells in healthy people across ages. Study results and caveats: More naive CD4+ cells and higher diversity marked long-lived donors relative to aged donors.

For the second PCR, which ran for about 7 to 11 cycles, a sample-barcoded 5' primer and a J-beta primer mix were used. TCRdb re-analysed the 5' RACE reads in MiXCR, keeping a single row per CDR3 protein. The sample has more than 900,000 distinct CDR3 sequences; around 27% are singletons. Trimming removed 0 bases from V and 3 bases from J; junction bases left unmatched: 6. The CDR3 has 16 residues. Germline lookup yields CDR1 SGHRS and CDR2 YFSETQ. A word on this clonotype: Antigen specificity is unknown.

Separately, the same data were catalogued under a study of T cells of mothers and their children.

The receptor was derived from a girl aged 2-9 years in good health. Sequenced material: blood. The rearrangement joins TRBV5-1 to TRBJ2-1; 7 bases map to TRBD2. Here the CDR3 reads CASSLESSGFYNEQFF. CDR3 nucleotides: TGCGCCAGCAGCTTGGAGTCTAGCGGATTCTACAATGAGCAGTTCTTC.